The 17 T cell receptor beta chains reported below all come from one sample, sequenced in a study of T cell responses to AZD1222 COVID-19 vaccine. Sequencing was performed with immunoSEQ multiplex PCR; in TCRdb, only in-frame clones are kept and a portion is missing. This sample has about 150,000 clones; under 95% occur once, and the top ten carry roughly 2.9%. The sample here was peripheral blood, taken on day 0 of MenACWY control vaccination. These receptors were obtained from an adult in good health.

This chain joins TRBV24-1 and TRBJ1-5; the match to TRBD1 covers 7 bases. V lost 6 bases and J lost 4; bases outside the gene matches: 8. CDR3 length: 15 amino acids. Germline assignment: CDR1 KGHDR and CDR2 SFDVKD. The CDR3 is CATSTPGTDNQPQHF. CDR3 DNA: TGTGCCACCAGTACCCCCGGGACAGATAATCAGCCCCAGCATTTT.

This clone was counted a few times. V and J are TRBV20-1 and TRBJ1-2; possibly TRBD1 for D (6 bases). Germline values: CDR1 DFQATT, CDR2 SNEGSKA (reference sequence). Trimming pared 3 bases from V and 7 bases from J, leaving 15 bases between. This CDR3 is 13 amino acids long. CDR3 sequence: CSASKQGFGGYTF. CDR3 nucleotide sequence: TGCAGTGCTAGTAAACAGGGCTTTGGTGGCTACACCTTC.

The chain uses TRBV29-1 and TRBJ1-4; 8 positions agree with TRBD1. The CDR3 covers 13 residues. CDR1 and CDR2 from the germline V gene are SQVTM and ANQGSEA. V was pared by 4 bases and J by 8 bases, with 6 bases of the junction left unmatched. CDR3 sequence: CSVGIGQGEKLFF. CDR3 bases: TGCAGCGTTGGAATAGGACAGGGCGAAAAACTGTTTTTT.

The chain is built from TRBV7-9 and TRBJ1-1; no firm D call. Germline V gene lookup returns CDR1 SEHNR and CDR2 FQNEAQ (reference sequence). The CDR3 has 15 residues. V was shortened by 2 bases and J by 0 bases, with 10 bases between the two germline ends. This chain's CDR3 is CASSLSGQMNTEAFF. CDR3 DNA sequence: TGTGCCAGCAGCTTATCTGGTCAGATGAACACTGAAGCTTTCTTT.

CDR3: CASKYPNTGELFF. CDR3 bases: TGTGCCAGCAAGTATCCCAACACCGGGGAGCTGTTTTTT. The chain is built from TRBV28 and TRBJ2-2; D call uncertain. The CDR3 loop spans 13 amino acids. From germline, CDR1 is MDHEN and CDR2 SYDVKM. Trimming removed 7 bases at V and 2 bases at J, with 8 bases between.

The chain has TRBV30 and TRBJ1-6, with D hard to call. Trimming shortened V by 2 bases and J by 16 bases, and 12 bases separated the two germline ends. The germline V gene encodes CDR1 GTSNPN and CDR2 SVGIG (reference sequence). This CDR3 comprises 11 residues. CDR3 residues: CAWSPDGSLHF. Written as DNA, the CDR3 is TGTGCCTGGAGTCCAGACGGTTCACTCCACTTT.

J is TRBJ2-7 and V is TRBV28; tentative D call: TRBD2 (5 bases). Between the trimmed V and J ends, which lost 7 bases and 5 bases, there was a span of 18 bases. This CDR3 has 14 amino acids. Looked up from germline, CDR1 is MDHEN and CDR2 is SYDVKM. This CDR3 is CASTGSGRLDEQYF. CDR3 nucleotide sequence: TGTGCCAGCACAGGCAGCGGTCGCTTGGACGAGCAGTACTTC.

V usage is TRBV6-2 or TRBV6-3 and J usage is TRBJ2-2; no firm D call. Trimming took off 0 bases at V and 6 bases at J, with 8 bases between the two ends. Per germline, CDR1 MNHEY and CDR2 SVGEGT. The CDR3 runs to 14 residues. In DNA, the CDR3 is TGTGCCAGCAGTTACTCGCAAGAGGCCGGGGAGCTGTTTTTT. Protein product: CASSYSQEAGELFF.

The chain joins TRBV19 to TRBJ1-6; D call uncertain. The CDR3 has 14 amino acids. V shed 5 bases and J shed 8 bases, with 13 bases lying between them. Germline V gene data show CDR1 as LNHDA and CDR2 as SQIVND (reference sequence). The CDR3 nucleotides read TGTGCCAGTAGTCCCCCCGGGAATGATTCACCCCTCCACTTT. Translating it yields CASSPPGNDSPLHF.

The chain has TRBV29-1 and TRBJ2-2; D remains unclear. CDR1 is SQVTM and CDR2 is ANQGSEA in the germline V gene. The CDR3 totals 11 residues. Trimming cost V 7 bases and J 1 base, with 4 bases left between them. The CDR3 nucleotides read TGCAGCGCCGTGAACACCGGGGAGCTGTTTTTT. This translates into CSAVNTGELFF.

The chain links TRBV5-4 to TRBJ1-5; D gene unclear. This CDR3 contains 13 residues. V was clipped by 1 base and J by 4 bases, with 6 bases between them. Germline V CDR1 and CDR2: SGHNT, YYREEE (reference sequence). The CDR3 sequence is CASSLNANQPQHF. In nucleotides, the CDR3 is TGTGCCAGCAGCTTGAACGCGAATCAGCCCCAGCATTTT.

The V call is TRBV2, the J call TRBJ1-5; D gene uncertain. The V gene lost 7 bases and the J gene lost 2 bases, with 9 bases spanning the gap. CDR1 and CDR2 (germline): SNHLY, FYNNEI. The CDR3 is 13 amino acids. The CDR3 protein is CASNIKGNQPQHF. The CDR3 DNA follows: TGTGCCAGCAATATAAAGGGCAATCAGCCCCAGCATTTT.

The chain has TRBV30 and TRBJ1-1; D possibly corresponds to TRBD1 (5 bases). CDR1 is GTSNPN, CDR2 SVGIG, per germline (reference sequence). The ends were cut back, 4 bases at V and 0 bases at J, with 9 bases in the middle. The CDR3 totals 13 residues. The CDR3 nucleotides are TGTGCCTGGAATCGGGGGATGAACACTGAAGCTTTCTTT. Translation: CAWNRGMNTEAFF.

The V call is TRBV5-1, the J call TRBJ2-3; 8 nucleotides align to TRBD1. The ends lost 0 bases at V and 5 bases at J; junction bases unmatched: 5. Germline CDR1 reads SGHRS; CDR2 reads YFSETQ. The CDR3 length is 15 residues. CDR3 DNA: TGCGCCAGCAGCTTGGCGGACAGGGCTGGAGATACGCAGTATTTT. Its translation is CASSLADRAGDTQYF.

The J gene is TRBJ2-5, the V gene TRBV27; a possible D gene is TRBD1 (6 bases). The V and J ends lost 3 bases and 5 bases respectively, with 10 bases between them. This CDR3 is 13 amino acids long. From germline, CDR1 is MNHEY and CDR2 SMNVEV (reference sequence). The DNA of the CDR3 is TGTGCCAGCAGTTTTGGCCAGGGGGAGACCCAGTACTTC. This codes for CASSFGQGETQYF.

The V gene is TRBV11-1, the J gene TRBJ1-1; perhaps TRBD1 as D (6 bases). V was cut by 6 bases and J by 4 bases, with 21 bases left in between. The CDR3 runs to 16 residues. The germline V gene has CDR1 SGHAT and CDR2 FQDESV (reference sequence). Written as DNA, the CDR3 is TGTGCCAGCAGTTCTAAATTTAGGGGGAAGGGCACTGAAGCTTTCTTT. Its translation: CASSSKFRGKGTEAFF.

This clone has a single count. CDR3 protein: CASLGEGAAFF. In DNA, the CDR3 is TGCGCCAGCTTAGGGGAGGGAGCAGCTTTCTTT. The V call is TRBV4-1, the J call TRBJ1-1; weak D call: TRBD1 (5 bases). Germline CDR1 is MGHRA and CDR2 is YSYEKL. The V end lost 8 bases, the J end lost 10 bases, and 14 bases lay between the germline ends. The CDR3 is 11 amino acids.